This TCR beta chain derives from a study of shared clonotypes between healthy human individuals. This CDR3 spans 16 amino acids. Germline-derived CDR1 and CDR2 are SGHRS and YFSETQ. With 2 bases clipped from V and 2 bases from J, the junction kept 5 bases outside the gene matches. Amplification in unsorted PBMC replicate PCRs started from approximately 300 ng DNA, which equals about 30,000 T cell genomes. Ten immunoSEQ deep assay plates were used by the authors to sequence unsorted PBMC DNA. Here immunoSEQ multiplex PCR was the method, and the copy in TCRdb shows in-frame clones only, minus some. This table has fewer than 600,000 clones, roughly 80% appearing once. Healthy adults negative for HIV, lacking recent acute infections or vaccinations, served as donors. For unsorted samples, genomic DNA was extracted from tens of millions of PBMCs.

Sequencing used PBMCs. The origin of this receptor is a woman aged 40 to 50 in good health. Some clones in this sample may be carry-over from other donors' samples. The chain combines TRBV5-1 with TRBJ2-7; 12 bases are shared with TRBD2. The CDR3 loop is CASSLGLAGYAYEQYF. The CDR3 DNA sequence: TGCGCCAGCAGCTTAGGACTAGCGGGATACGCCTACGAGCAGTACTTC.